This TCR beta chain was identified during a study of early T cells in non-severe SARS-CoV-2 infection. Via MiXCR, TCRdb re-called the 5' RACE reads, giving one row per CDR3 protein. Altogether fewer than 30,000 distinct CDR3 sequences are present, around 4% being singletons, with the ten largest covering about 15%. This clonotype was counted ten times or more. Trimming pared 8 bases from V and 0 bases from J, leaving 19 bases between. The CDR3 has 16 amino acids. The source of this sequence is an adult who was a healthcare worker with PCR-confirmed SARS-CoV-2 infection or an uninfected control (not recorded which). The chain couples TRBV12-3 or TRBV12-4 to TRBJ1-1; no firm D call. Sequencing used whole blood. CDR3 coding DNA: TGTGCCAGCCGTCCTACCGGCAGGTTTGTGAACACTGAAGCTTTCTTT. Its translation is CASRPTGRFVNTEAFF.